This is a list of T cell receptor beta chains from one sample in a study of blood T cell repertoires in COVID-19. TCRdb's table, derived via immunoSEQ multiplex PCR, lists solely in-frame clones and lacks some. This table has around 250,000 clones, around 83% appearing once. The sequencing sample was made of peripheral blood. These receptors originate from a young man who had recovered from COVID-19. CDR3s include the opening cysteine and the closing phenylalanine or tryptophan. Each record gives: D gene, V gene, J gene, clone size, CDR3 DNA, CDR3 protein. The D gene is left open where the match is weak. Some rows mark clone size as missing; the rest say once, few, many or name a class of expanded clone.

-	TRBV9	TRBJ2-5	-	TGTGCCAGCAGCGTCACCGGGGGATTCGAGACCCAGTACTTC	CASSVTGGFETQYF
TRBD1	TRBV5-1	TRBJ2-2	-	TGCGCCAGCAGTGGACAGGGGACCACCGGGGAGCTGTTTTTT	CASSGQGTTGELFF
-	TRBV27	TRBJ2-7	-	TGTGCCAGCAGTTTTGGACAATCGGTGCAGTACTTC	CASSFGQSVQYF
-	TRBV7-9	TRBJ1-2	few	TGTGCCAGCAGTGTGGCCAGCTATGGCTACACCTTC	CASSVASYGYTF
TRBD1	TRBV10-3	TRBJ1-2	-	TGTGCCATCAGTGCGGGGACAGGGGGCGATGGCTACACCTTC	CAISAGTGGDGYTF
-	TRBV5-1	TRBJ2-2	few	TGCGCCAGCAGCTTGGTTCTCGCGGGGACTAACACCGGGGAGCTGTTTTTT	CASSLVLAGTNTGELFF
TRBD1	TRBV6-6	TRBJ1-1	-	TGTGCCAGCATGGGGACAGCGAACACTGAAGCTTTCTTT	CASMGTANTEAFF
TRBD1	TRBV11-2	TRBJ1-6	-	TGTGCCAGCAGCTTCGGGACAGCCTCACCCCTCCACTTT	CASSFGTASPLHF
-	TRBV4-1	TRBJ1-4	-	TGCGCCAGCAGCCAAGATGGCGTCCGGGGTTCTAATGAAAAACTGTTTTTT	CASSQDGVRGSNEKLFF
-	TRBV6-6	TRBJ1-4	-	TGTGCCAGCAGTTGGTCAGGGGCTCATGAAAAACTGTTTTTT	CASSWSGAHEKLFF
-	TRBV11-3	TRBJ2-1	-	TGTGCCAGCAGTCTCGACAATGAGCAGTTCTTC	CASSLDNEQFF
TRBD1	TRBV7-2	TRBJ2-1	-	TGTGCCAGCAGCTTAGTTGGGACAGGGTACAATGAGCAGTTCTTC	CASSLVGTGYNEQFF
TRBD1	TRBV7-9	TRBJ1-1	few	TGTGCCAGCAGCGGGGAAACAGGGGGAAAATATGAAGCTTTCTTT	CASSGETGGKYEAFF
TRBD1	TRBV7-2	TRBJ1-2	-	TGTGCCAGCAGCACCACAGGGGTGAGAGGCTACACCTTC	CASSTTGVRGYTF
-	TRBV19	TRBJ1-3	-	TGTGCCAGCACAGTCTTCTCTGGAAACACCATATATTTT	CASTVFSGNTIYF
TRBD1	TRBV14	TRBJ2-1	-	TGTGCCAGCAGCCGGGAAGAGGGGGCAGGCTACAATGAGCAGTTCTTC	CASSREEGAGYNEQFF
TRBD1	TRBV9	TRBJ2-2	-	TGTGCCAGCAGCCTTCCGGGACAGTTTAACACCGGGGAGCTGTTTTTT	CASSLPGQFNTGELFF
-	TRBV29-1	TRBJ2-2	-	TGCAGCGCGGACGACAGTGTTTCCGGGGAGCTGTTTTTT	CSADDSVSGELFF
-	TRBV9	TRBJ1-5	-	TGTGCCAGCAGCCCACCCGAGGGATGGCCCCAGCATTTT	CASSPPEGWPQHF
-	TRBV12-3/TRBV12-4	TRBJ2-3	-	TGTGCCAGCAGTCCCCGCGTGACAGATACGCAGTATTTT	CASSPRVTDTQYF
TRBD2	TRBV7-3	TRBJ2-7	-	TGTGCCAGCAGCTCCTCAGGACTAGGCGAGCAGTACTTC	CASSSSGLGEQYF
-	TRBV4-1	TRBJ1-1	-	TGCGCCAGCAGCCAAGCGACAGTGAACACTGAAGCTTTCTTT	CASSQATVNTEAFF
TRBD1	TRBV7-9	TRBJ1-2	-	TGTGCCAGCAGTTCCTATGACAGGGGAAACTATGGCTACACCTTC	CASSSYDRGNYGYTF
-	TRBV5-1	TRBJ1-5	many	TGCGCCAGCAGCTTGGCAGGGACTCGGAATCAGCCCCAGCATTTT	CASSLAGTRNQPQHF
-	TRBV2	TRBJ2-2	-	TGTGCCAGCAGTGACAAAACGAACACCGGGGAGCTGTTTTTT	CASSDKTNTGELFF
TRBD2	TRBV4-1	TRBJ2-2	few	TGCGCCAGCACTACGGGGGGGCCTAGCGGGGAGCTGTTTTTT	CASTTGGPSGELFF
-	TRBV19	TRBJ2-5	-	TGTGCCAGTAGTTGGGCAGGGGAAGAGACCCAGTACTTC	CASSWAGEETQYF
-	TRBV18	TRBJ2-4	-	TGTGCCAGCTCACCGCTACCGCCGGGGGCCAAAAACATTCAGTACTTC	CASSPLPPGAKNIQYF
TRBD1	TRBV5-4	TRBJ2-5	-	TGTGCCAGCAGGGAACAGGGGATCTCAGAGACCCAGTACTTC	CASREQGISETQYF
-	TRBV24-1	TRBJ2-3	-	TGTGCCACCTCGTATTCGGATACGCAGTATTTT	CATSYSDTQYF
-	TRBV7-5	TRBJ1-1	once	TGTGTCAGAAGTAGGGCGCGGCAGGGCCCTGAAGCTTTCTTT	CVRSRARQGPEAFF